This T cell receptor beta chain was identified during a study of T-cell memory formation after mild COVID-19. The overall study: Most TCR clusters belonged to a single donor. Study-wide results and limits: Clones contracting across day 15 to 85 had a balanced CD4/CD8 profile; later expanding clones leaned CD4+. Day 37-peaking second-wave clones had unconfirmed SARS-CoV-2 specificity. Pre-infection memory showed some responding clones, and this suggested that cross-reactive memory joined.

Germline CDR1 SGHKS, CDR2 YYEKEE (reference sequence). There are 16 residues in the CDR3. J was trimmed by 5 bases and V by 3 bases; bases with no gene match: 8. TCRdb reanalysed the 5' RACE reads using MiXCR and keeps one entry per CDR3 protein. The data hold roughly 150,000 distinct CDR3 sequences, with roughly 15% observed a single time. With respect to this clonotype: Its antigen is still unknown.

The chain links TRBV5-5 to TRBJ1-6; the match to TRBD1 covers 7 bases. The sample was PBMCs or a T cell subset sorted from them (not recorded which). This receptor was obtained from an adult woman who had mild COVID-19 (a few samples of this study predate the infection). Cell type and time point are not known. CDR3 loop: CASSSLPDRDNSPLHF. CDR3 coding DNA: TGTGCCAGCAGCTCTCTTCCCGACAGGGATAATTCACCCCTCCACTTT.